This T cell receptor (beta chain) was sequenced during a study of technical replicates of blood from a handful of donors. This CDR3 region has 13 residues. Germline V gene lookup returns CDR1 MNHNS and CDR2 SASEGT. V was pared by 7 bases and J by 1 base, with 10 bases between. Measured with immunoSEQ multiplex PCR; TCRdb has only the in-frame clones, and not every one. Among around 83,000 clones listed, 85% to 95% were seen once. The chain combines TRBV6-1 with TRBJ1-1; tentative D call: TRBD1 (5 bases). The sequence derives from a human donor in good health. Sequencing was done on a sample of T cells isolated from PBMCs. The CDR3 region is CASTGHQNTEAFF. CDR3 sequence (DNA): TGTGCCAGCACTGGACACCAGAACACTGAAGCTTTCTTT.